Sequencing of this T cell receptor (beta chain) was carried out in a study of cytomegalovirus exposure and HLA in healthy donors. Amplification used 60 Vbeta primers and 13 Jbeta primers. Some clones are missing from TCRdb's copy, which holds only in-frame ones; the method was immunoSEQ multiplex PCR. This sample's table reports roughly 60,000 clones. Germline CDR1 is SNHLY and CDR2 is FYNNEI. This CDR3 is 12 amino acids long. V was shortened by 6 bases and J by 3 bases, with 9 bases between the two germline ends. Input material: PBMCs. The source is a male donor in good health and CMV-seronegative. This chain connects TRBV2 to TRBJ2-7; no reliable D call. CDR3 coding DNA: TGTGCCAGCAGAGTTGGCAACTACGAGCAGTACTTC. Translation: CASRVGNYEQYF.